This T cell receptor beta chain was recovered during a study of T cell responses to AZD1222 COVID-19 vaccine. Comments on this clone: Its antigen is still unknown.

Trimming took 8 bases from V and 5 from J; bases not matched to a gene: 3. Germline V lookup: CDR1 MDHEN, CDR2 SYDVKM. The CDR3 contains 12 residues. Data came from immunoSEQ multiplex PCR; TCRdb stores just in-frame clones and leaves some out. The data contain 110,000 to 150,000 clones, 88% of them singletons. Points from the study as a whole: No repertoire was sampled before or during the peak T cell response, only after it.

The TCR comes from an adult who received the AZD1222 COVID-19 vaccine. V is TRBV28 and J is TRBJ2-3; 8 nucleotides line up with TRBD2. The sample consisted of peripheral blood, taken 28 days after the second AZD1222 dose. The DNA of the CDR3 is TGTGCCAGCGGAGCGGGGGTAGATACGCAGTATTTT. It yields the protein CASGAGVDTQYF.